Below are 21 T cell receptor beta chains sequenced from a single sample in a study of blood T cell repertoires in COVID-19 (TCRdb year 2020). Library method: the immunoSEQ multiplex PCR assay. TCRdb's version of the immuneACCESS table is confined to in-frame rearrangements and falls short of the full clone set. An unresolved V gene accounts for under half of the shortfall where checked; the remainder is of unknown origin. For this sample there are 85,000 to 90,000 clones; roughly 82% appear just once. The ten top clones hold approximately 1.2% of the sample. Sequencing was carried out using peripheral blood. The origin of the receptors is a woman of 80 years or more with acute or convalescent COVID-19.

V usage is TRBV19 and J usage is TRBJ2-7, with 9 bases lining up with TRBD2. J gave up 0 bases and V 9 bases, and 3 bases lay outside the gene matches. The length of the CDR3 is 13 residues. The V gene's germline CDR1 is LNHDA and CDR2 SQIVND (reference sequence). The CDR3 DNA sequence: TGTGCCAGCAGGACTAGCGACTCCTACGAGCAGTACTTC. It is translated as CASRTSDSYEQYF.

The rearrangement links TRBV7-9 to TRBJ1-2, with D tentatively TRBD1 (6 bases). The germline CDR1 and CDR2 sequences are SEHNR and FQNEAQ (reference sequence). The CDR3 runs 16 residues. Trimming stripped 5 bases from V and 5 bases from J, with 21 bases between. The chain's CDR3 is CASSLDLLGAHYGYTF. CDR3 bases: TGTGCCAGCAGCCTCGACCTTCTGGGGGCCCATTATGGCTACACCTTC.

The chain employs TRBV15 and TRBJ1-5; the D gene is possibly TRBD1 (6 bases). The CDR3 spans 13 residues. Per germline, CDR1 LNHNV and CDR2 YYDKDF (reference sequence). V lost 2 bases and J lost 5, with 7 bases in between. The DNA for the CDR3 is TGTGCCACCAGCAGAACAGGGCATCAGCCCCAGCATTTT. Residues: CATSRTGHQPQHF. The whole variable domain, filled in from reference TRBV15 and TRBJ1-5, reads DAMVIQNPRYQVTQFGKPVTLSCSQTLNHNVMYWYQQKSSQAPKLLFHYYDKDFNNEADTPDNFQSRRPNTSFCFLDIRSPGLGDTAMYLCATSRTGHQPQHFGDGTRLSIL.

The V gene is TRBV27, the J gene TRBJ1-3; a weak D match, TRBD1 (5 bases). Germline loops: CDR1 MNHEY, CDR2 SMNVEV (reference sequence). Trimming left V 6 bases short and J 9 bases short, with 15 bases between. The CDR3 consists of 13 residues. The CDR3: CASSPSGIGTIYF. CDR3 in DNA: TGTGCCAGCAGCCCCTCAGGGATAGGCACCATATATTTT.

The chain couples TRBV19 to TRBJ2-2; 11 bases fit TRBD2. This CDR3 is built from 16 residues. Germline CDR1 is LNHDA and CDR2 is SQIVND (reference sequence). The junction had 3 bases not matched to a gene; V was cut back by 6 bases and J by 0 bases. CDR3 region: CASRRLAGTNTGELFF. CDR3 coding DNA: TGTGCCAGTAGGCGACTAGCGGGAACGAACACCGGGGAGCTGTTTTTT.

This chain joins TRBV19 and TRBJ2-7; tentative D call: TRBD1 (5 bases). The V end was cut by 3 bases, the J end by 6 bases, with 15 bases between. CDR1 is LNHDA and CDR2 is SQIVND in the germline V gene (reference sequence). This CDR3 has 14 amino acids. CDR3 protein: CASSINRGGSEQYF. CDR3 DNA: TGTGCCAGTAGTATCAATAGGGGTGGAAGCGAGCAGTACTTC. The full variable domain, completed using reference TRBV19 and TRBJ2-7, is DGGITQSPKYLFRKEGQNVTLSCEQNLNHDAMYWYRQDPGQGLRLIYYSQIVNDFQKGDIAEGYSVSREKKESFPLTVTSAQKNPTAFYLCASSINRGGSEQYFGPGTRLTVT.

This clone was detected a few times. V gene TRBV5-4 combines with J gene TRBJ1-6; maybe TRBD1 (6 bases). CDR1 is SGHNT and CDR2 is YYREEE in the germline V gene (reference sequence). This CDR3 spans 17 amino acids. V dropped 5 bases and J dropped 5 bases, with 20 bases sitting between them. The CDR3 DNA follows: TGTGCCAGCAGGTCTCTCTCCGGGACAAATAATAATTCACCCCTCCACTTT. Translated, it gives CASRSLSGTNNNSPLHF.

The chain joins TRBV7-2 to TRBJ1-1; a weak D match, TRBD1 (5 bases). The CDR3 consists of 11 residues. Per the germline V gene, CDR1 is SGHTA and CDR2 is FQGNSA. V lost 10 bases to trimming and J lost 7 bases, with 13 bases between them. CDR3 DNA sequence: TGTGCCACACGGAAACAGGATGAAGCTTTCTTT. This gives the protein CATRKQDEAFF.

The chain joins TRBV6-2 or TRBV6-3 to TRBJ1-6; no definite D call. Deletions cut 2 bases from V and 9 bases from J, with 5 bases between. The V gene's germline CDR1 is MNHEY and CDR2 SVGEGT. The CDR3 runs to 12 residues. The CDR3 spells CASSYAISPLHF. CDR3 nucleotide sequence: TGTGCCAGCAGTTACGCGATTTCACCCCTCCACTTT.

The chain recombines TRBV2 with TRBJ2-5, with a weak D call TRBD1 (5 bases). Germline V gene sequence: CDR1 SNHLY, CDR2 FYNNEI. Deletions cut 5 bases from V and 2 bases from J, with 12 bases between. The CDR3 is 14 residues long. The DNA of the CDR3 is TGTGCCAGCAGTACTCGACAGTTACAAGAGACCCAGTACTTC. It encodes CASSTRQLQETQYF.

This chain joins TRBV2 and TRBJ2-1, with 11 bases identical to TRBD2. CDR1 is SNHLY, CDR2 FYNNEI, per germline. This CDR3 region has 14 residues. Trimming cost V 7 bases and J 8 bases; bases outside gene matches: 7. The CDR3 reads CASILAGGVDEQFF. The CDR3 DNA follows: TGTGCCAGCATCTTAGCGGGAGGGGTGGATGAGCAGTTCTTC.

The rearrangement joins TRBV27 to TRBJ1-1; 8 bases fit TRBD1. The V gene's germline CDR1 is MNHEY and CDR2 SMNVEV (reference sequence). This CDR3 region has 16 residues. The V segment lost 1 base and the J segment 4 bases; nucleotides outside the gene matches: 8. CDR3 loop: CASSLLGTGLVTEAFF. The CDR3 DNA reads TGTGCCAGCAGTTTATTAGGGACAGGTTTGGTCACTGAAGCTTTCTTT.

The J gene is TRBJ2-5, the V gene TRBV10-1; 7 positions match TRBD1. There are 15 residues in the CDR3. The germline V gene has CDR1 WNHNN and CDR2 SYGVQD (reference sequence). After removal of 0 bases from V and 5 bases from J, the junction contained 6 bases not matched to a gene. The CDR3 nucleotides are TGCGCCAGCAGTGAGTCAAGGGGGCGAGGGGAGACCCAGTACTTC. This sequence encodes CASSESRGRGETQYF.

The chain is built from TRBV19 and TRBJ1-2, with 9 bases aligning to TRBD1. The V segment lost 6 bases and the J segment 5 bases; nucleotides outside the gene matches: 4. CDR3 length: 13 amino acids. Looked up from germline, CDR1 is LNHDA and CDR2 is SQIVND (reference sequence). The CDR3 DNA reads TGTGCCAGTAGCGGACAGGGGCCTTATGGCTACACCTTC. This gives the protein CASSGQGPYGYTF. Full variable domain (remainder filled in from reference TRBV19 and TRBJ1-2): DGGITQSPKYLFRKEGQNVTLSCEQNLNHDAMYWYRQDPGQGLRLIYYSQIVNDFQKGDIAEGYSVSREKKESFPLTVTSAQKNPTAFYLCASSGQGPYGYTFGSGTRLTVV.

V is TRBV5-6 and J is TRBJ1-3; D call uncertain. This CDR3 region has 12 residues. V shed 2 bases and J shed 7 bases, with 7 bases lying between them. Germline V gene lookup returns CDR1 SGHDT and CDR2 YYEEEE. CDR3 nucleotide sequence: TGTGCCAGCAGCTTAAGTCGGAACACCATATATTTT. This sequence encodes CASSLSRNTIYF.

Written as DNA, the CDR3 is TGTGCCAGCAAGGGTCAGGGGGGTGCAACTAATGAAAAACTGTTTTTT. The encoded protein is CASKGQGGATNEKLFF. The chain has TRBV3-1 (or the pseudogene TRBV3-2) and TRBJ1-4; TRBD1 matches at 7 bases. V shed 7 bases, J shed 0 bases, and the junction held 8 bases outside the gene matches. Per germline, CDR1 LGHDT and CDR2 YNNKEL (reference sequence). The CDR3 is made up of 16 amino acids.

The rearrangement joins TRBV6-1 to TRBJ2-7; 8 positions agree with TRBD2. V lost 2 bases, J lost 6 bases, and 9 bases stayed unmatched. This CDR3 is built from 15 residues. Germline V gene sequence: CDR1 MNHNS, CDR2 SASEGT. CDR3 residues: CASSEWDSGALEQYF. In nucleotides, the CDR3 is TGTGCCAGCAGTGAATGGGATAGCGGGGCCCTCGAGCAGTACTTC.

CDR3 loop: CASSIEAFYEQYF. The DNA of the CDR3 is TGTGCCAGTAGTATAGAAGCATTCTACGAGCAGTACTTC. The chain carries TRBV19 and TRBJ2-7; D gene ambiguous. The CDR3 has 13 amino acids. Germline CDR1 reads LNHDA; CDR2 reads SQIVND (reference sequence). Trimming left V 0 bases short and J 3 bases short, with 6 bases between.

The rearrangement uses TRBV18 and TRBJ2-5, with TRBD1 as a possible D gene (6 bases). With 3 bases removed from V and 1 base from J, the gap between germline ends came to 12 bases. Germline CDR1 and CDR2: KGHSH and LQKENI. CDR3 length equals 15 residues. CDR3 bases: TGTGCCAGCTCACCGAAAACAGGGATCCAAGAGACCCAGTACTTC. As protein: CASSPKTGIQETQYF.

The rearrangement joins TRBV10-1 to TRBJ2-3, with D maybe TRBD2 (6 bases). The V end was cut by 3 bases, the J end by 6 bases, with 7 bases between. CDR1 is WNHNN, CDR2 SYGVQD, per germline (reference sequence). The CDR3 has 12 amino acids. CDR3 protein: CASSDGSDTQYF. DNA of the CDR3: TGCGCCAGCAGTGACGGGAGTGATACGCAGTATTTT.

This chain joins TRBV5-1 and TRBJ2-3, with D possibly TRBD2 on 6 matching bases. The V gene lost 0 bases and the J gene lost 2 bases, with 10 bases spanning the gap. CDR1 is SGHRS and CDR2 is YFSETQ in the germline V gene. The CDR3 loop spans 15 amino acids. CDR3 nucleotide sequence: TGCGCCAGCAGCTTGGGGACGGGAGACACAGATACGCAGTATTTT. This encodes CASSLGTGDTDTQYF.